One sample yielded the 3 T cell receptor beta chains listed below, sequenced in a study of blood T cell repertoires in COVID-19. Sequencing used immunoSEQ multiplex PCR; TCRdb keeps in-frame clones, though not all of them. The sample includes nearly 350,000 clones, 80% to 90% of them seen just once. The material sequenced was peripheral blood. These receptor sequences come from a woman in her forties or fifties with COVID-19, enrolled during active disease.

The chain joins TRBV5-4 to TRBJ2-4; 9 nucleotides align to TRBD2. CDR3 size: 15 residues. Trimming took 2 bases from V and 0 from J; bases not matched to a gene: 0. CDR1 is SGHNT and CDR2 is YYREEE in the germline V gene (reference sequence). CDR3 nucleotide sequence: TGTGCCAGCAGCTTTAGCGGGAGAGCCAAAAACATTCAGTACTTC. It codes for CASSFSGRAKNIQYF.

The rearrangement uses TRBV15 and TRBJ1-4, with 7 positions matching TRBD1. The CDR3 totals 16 residues. Per the germline V gene, CDR1 is LNHNV and CDR2 is YYDKDF (reference sequence). With 2 bases clipped from V and 8 bases from J, the junction kept 11 bases outside the gene matches. The CDR3 sequence is CATSRRKGAGSEKLFF. DNA of the CDR3: TGTGCCACCAGCAGAAGGAAGGGGGCAGGCTCAGAAAAACTGTTTTTT.

The J gene is TRBJ2-2, the V gene TRBV4-1; possible D gene TRBD2, 6 bases. The CDR3 is made up of 17 amino acids. V lost 0 bases, J lost 4 bases, and 15 bases lay in between. CDR1 is MGHRA, CDR2 YSYEKL, per germline. CDR3 sequence (DNA): TGCGCCAGCAGCCAAGATCCGGGCGGGATAAGCACCGGGGAGCTGTTTTTT. Translation: CASSQDPGGISTGELFF.